This T cell receptor beta chain is drawn from a study of T-cell reconstitution after alpha-beta-depleted transplantation in children. Study-level points and caveats: There were some patients whose high TCRbeta diversity at day 60 came from surviving recipient T cells and thymic progenitors. By about two months after transplant, alpha-beta T cells reportedly arose from several hundred graft clones that had expanded. From newly produced T cells came most of the T-cell counts and diversity one year after transplant.

This clonotype has only a few counts. As yet, its antigen is unknown. Germline CDR1 and CDR2: ENHRY and SYGVKD. V gave up 7 bases and J gave up 6 bases; unmatched junction bases: 7. This CDR3 contains 13 residues. Library preparation (for TCRbeta) was performed with unique molecular identifiers. TCRdb itself ran the PCR reads through MiXCR, one entry per CDR3 protein. The sample records about 300,000 distinct CDR3 sequences, approximately 7.3% being singletons. The gene calls are TRBV10-3 and TRBJ1-2; 8 bases match TRBD1. The receptor comes from a female patient aged 2-9 years who had a stem cell transplant for Fanconi anemia, so the T cells may come from the graft donor. The source was peripheral blood, collected 360 days after TCRalphabeta/CD19-depleted stem cell transplant. CDR3 residues: CAINLGQGDGYTF. The DNA of the CDR3 is TGTGCCATCAATCTCGGACAGGGAGATGGCTACACCTTC.